This TCR beta chain emerged from a study of T cell responses to AZD1222 COVID-19 vaccine (dated by TCRdb to the early 2020s). Regarding the research as a whole: Because spike-specific TCR depth and breadth did not differ between the two schedules, AZD1222 recipients who got a second dose at roughly 4 weeks were pooled with those who got a second dose at roughly 12 weeks. TCR sequencing was performed for fewer than 250 trial participants, of whom around 210 were given two doses of AZD1222 and about 25 were given two doses of MenACWY control vaccine. Trial participants were enrolled by age into subgroups of 18-55, 56-69 and 70-plus years, and around 150, 28 and 57 TCR-sequenced participants, respectively, were included in these subgroups.

The CDR3 regions of human TCRbeta chains were subjected to immunosequencing. The source study handled its data this way. Repertoire TCRs were matched against a reference library of SARS-CoV-2-specific TCRs generated with the MIRA antigen-specificity platform. Breadth meant the fraction of unique TCRs that were SARS-CoV-2-associated, whereas depth meant the fraction of total T cells that were SARS-CoV-2-associated. Each spike-specific TCR was assigned to its reactive spike region and to a CD4 or CD8 class using the MIRA data. Log10-transformed breadth and depth values were compared by one-way ANOVA with Sidak's multiple comparisons tests. TCRdb carries this immuneACCESS record with in-frame sequences only. Its versions omit some clonotypes, under half of them owing to an unresolved V gene in the studies checked, with the rest unexplained. V and J calls and clone size come straight from that table; D and trimming were deduced from the DNA. Recorded for this sample are 90,000 to 120,000 clones; around 87% of them occurred a single time. Together, the top ten hold roughly 4.3% of the sample.

The CDR3 sequence holds 13 residues, the cysteine and phenylalanine included. Just CDR3 DNA is preserved here, 39 bases in frame from base 1. The junction shows trimming of 4 bases on V and 5 bases on J, plus 12 bases between the germline ends. Read against the paper, the sample's time point label means: baseline before first vaccination. Samples from vaccinated people were obtained from the UK trials COV001 and COV002, which included a single-blind randomized controlled phase 2/3 trial of AZD1222 (ChAdOx1 nCoV-19) in healthy adults. Trial participant PBMC samples were collected at day 0 and day 28 after the second dose for TCRbeta chain sequencing. A remark on this clone: What antigen it recognizes has not been identified. No base qualities exist here, and no much larger clone lies one base off it.

Overall results and qualifications from the work: After two AZD1222 doses, spike-specific TCR breadth and depth were significantly higher than at day 0 and than in MenACWY recipients. Participants were mostly white British and included more females than males, and it was suggested by the authors that clonal diversity may have been underestimated. Because no samples from the day 14 peak response were available, repertoires could be characterized only after the peak T cell response. Vaccine-associated CD4 TCRs spanned the whole spike protein, with dominant responses in regions 160-218 and 743-854. Epitopes outside the regions mutated in the B.1.351 and B.1.1.7 variants were reportedly recognized by nearly half of the unique spike-specific TCRs. Only five or six AZD1222 recipients were SARS-CoV-2 seropositive at baseline, limiting conclusions about previously exposed vaccinees. The 56-69-year group was small, and its depth increase did not reach significance, likely because of low power.

The V and J segments used are TRBV12-3 or TRBV12-4 and TRBJ2-7; the D gene is perhaps TRBD2, from 5 matching bases. The TCR was taken from an adult in good health. The sequences come from peripheral blood, collected on day 0 of AZD1222 vaccination. The CDR3 sequence is CASSSTADHEQYF. At the DNA level, the sequence is TGTGCCAGCAGTTCAACAGCGGACCACGAGCAGTACTTC.